Listed here is a single T cell receptor beta chain. Its specificity is not known. This sample was included in a study of shared clonotypes between healthy human individuals. Study results and caveats: Clonotypes shared by all four sorted-subset donors had higher generation probabilities than non-shared clonotypes.

The method was immunoSEQ multiplex PCR; TCRdb's version includes in-frame clones alone and lacks a portion of them. This table holds roughly 410,000 clones, around 96% found once. The trim removed 7 bases at V and 5 bases at J, leaving 9 bases unmatched. CDR3 length equals 15 residues. Per the germline V gene, CDR1 is SNHLY and CDR2 is FYNNEI. The V call is TRBV2, the J call TRBJ2-5; 11 nucleotides align to TRBD2. The clonotype comes from a man aged 25-45 years in good health. Sequenced sample: memory CD8+ T cells sorted from blood. Noted subset: CD45RO+ cells pooled with CCR7-negative TemRA cells. The CDR3 spells CASNGLAGGGETQYF. The CDR3 DNA follows: TGTGCCAGCAATGGGCTAGCGGGAGGAGGTGAGACCCAGTACTTC.